This TCR beta chain was identified in a study of cytomegalovirus exposure and HLA in healthy donors. Across the study: There were 100 million to 120 million unique TCR beta sequences, drawn from 200 million or so T cells, in an earlier analysis. Within the Caucasian-associated ancestry cluster were about 81% of the approximately 400 genotyped donors. Notes on the study in general: In a later analysis, across HLA loci, associated TCR counts were highest for DRB1, lowest for HLA-C. Presence/absence analyses assumed roughly uniform sequencing depth across donors.

This clone was found a few times. Its antigen is undetermined. V lost 0 bases, J lost 4 bases, and 6 bases lay in between. Germline loops: CDR1 MNHNY, CDR2 SVGAGI (reference sequence). The CDR3 covers 13 residues. The PCR used 60 Vbeta and 13 Jbeta primers. Generated by immunoSEQ multiplex PCR, the TCRdb table keeps only in-frame clones and is missing some. This table holds under 200,000 clones, approximately 81% found once. The sequence was collected from a man aged 18-30 years in good health and CMV-seronegative. The specimen sequenced was PBMCs. The chain combines TRBV6-6 with TRBJ1-2; D is uncertain. CDR3 DNA: TGTGCCAGCAGTTACTCGAAGCCCTATGGCTACACCTTC. Protein sequence: CASSYSKPYGYTF.